This T cell receptor (beta chain) was identified during a study of beta chain features in type 1 diabetes. For the study at large: The number of sorted cells examined across all samples was under 130,000,000.

This clone was detected a few times. Germline CDR1 SGHDT, CDR2 YYEEEE. Trimming removed 0 bases from V and 3 bases from J; junction bases left unmatched: 5. The CDR3 is 15 amino acids. Isolated RNA was reverse transcribed in full, so expressed TCRB transcripts were sequenced. Generated by immunoSEQ multiplex PCR, the TCRdb table keeps only in-frame clones and is missing some. The sample consists of approximately 160,000 clones, around 8% of them appearing once. The specimen was central memory CD4+ T cells from blood. The chain is built from TRBV5-6 and TRBJ2-7; 8 nucleotides match TRBD1. The source is a man between 18 and 29 years old in good health. The CDR3 DNA is TGTGCCAGCAGCTTGGTGTCAGGGGGCAACTACGAGCAGTACTTC. This codes for CASSLVSGGNYEQYF.